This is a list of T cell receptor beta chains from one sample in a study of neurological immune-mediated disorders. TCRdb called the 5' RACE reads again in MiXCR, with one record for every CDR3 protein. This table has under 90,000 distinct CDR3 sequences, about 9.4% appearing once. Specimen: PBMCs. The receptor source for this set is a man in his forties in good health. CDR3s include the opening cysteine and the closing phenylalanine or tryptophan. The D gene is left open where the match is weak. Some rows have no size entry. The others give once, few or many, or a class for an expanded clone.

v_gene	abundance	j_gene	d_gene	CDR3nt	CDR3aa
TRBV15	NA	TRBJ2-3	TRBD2	TGTACCACCAGCAGAGATCTTAGGACTAGCTGGAGGAAAGATGGAGAGGCAGATACGCAGTATTTT	CTTSRDLRTSWRKDGEADTQYF
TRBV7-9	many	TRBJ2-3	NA	TGTGCCAGCAAACCCCAGCTGGGGGGGCCCGCAGATACGCAGTATTTT	CASKPQLGGPADTQYF
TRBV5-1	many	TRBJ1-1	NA	TGCGCCAGCAGCTTGAGGGCCGACACTGAAGCTTTCTTT	CASSLRADTEAFF
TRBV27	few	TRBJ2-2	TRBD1	TGTGCCAGCAGTCCCGACGGGACAGGGTGGGGCGGGGAGCTGTTTTTT	CASSPDGTGWGGELFF
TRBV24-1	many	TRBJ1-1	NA	TGTGCCACCAGTGATCCCCCGAACACTGAAGCTTTCTTT	CATSDPPNTEAFF
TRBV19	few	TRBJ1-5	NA	TGTGCCAGTGGCTCCATAAACGGGTATAGCAATCAGCCCCAGCATTTT	CASGSINGYSNQPQHF
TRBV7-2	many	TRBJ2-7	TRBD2	TGTGCCAGCAGCTCGCGGGAGGGCGGCGAGCAGTACTTC	CASSSREGGEQYF
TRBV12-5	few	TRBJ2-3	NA	TGTGCTAGTGGTTTAAAGACCCTCACAGATACGCAGTATTTT	CASGLKTLTDTQYF
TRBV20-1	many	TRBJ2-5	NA	TGCAGTGCCCCACACTCCGGGGAGACCCAGTACTTC	CSAPHSGETQYF
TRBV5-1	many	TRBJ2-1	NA	TGCGCCAGCAGTTCCCAGGGTGCGAGGGGCCTGAGGACCTACAATGAGCAGTTCTTC	CASSSQGARGLRTYNEQFF
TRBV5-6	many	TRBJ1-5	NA	TGTGCCAGCAGCCAGATAGGGGATAGCAATCAGCCCCAGCATTTT	CASSQIGDSNQPQHF
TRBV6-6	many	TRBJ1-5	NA	TGTGCCAGCAGCCCCAGCTCAGGGTTCGGGGTTCAGCCCCAGCATTTT	CASSPSSGFGVQPQHF
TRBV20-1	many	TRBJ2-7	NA	TGCAGTGCCCGGGGACGGAACTCCTACGAGCAGTACTTC	CSARGRNSYEQYF
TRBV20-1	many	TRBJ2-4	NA	TGCAGTGCTAGACCCATAGAGGACCCTAAAAACATTCAGTACTTC	CSARPIEDPKNIQYF
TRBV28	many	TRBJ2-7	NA	TGTGCCAGCAGTCACGCCAAGGGACAAGCCGAGCAGTACTTC	CASSHAKGQAEQYF
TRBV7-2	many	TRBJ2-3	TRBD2	TGTGCCAGCAGCCACTGGGGGGGAGATACGCAGTATTTT	CASSHWGGDTQYF